The 25 T cell receptor beta chains presented below share a single source sample, sequenced in a study of identical twins. TCRdb reprocessed the 5' RACE reads via MiXCR and lists one record per CDR3 protein. The sample shows roughly 700,000 distinct CDR3 sequences, more than 6.5% of them seen only once. This sample also appeared in a second study, on yellow fever vaccine responses in identical twins.

Specimen: PBMCs. The receptors originated from a woman aged 18-30 years in good health.

This clonotype was seen many times. The chain combines TRBV5-1 with TRBJ1-1; D is unclear. Germline V lookup: CDR1 SGHRS, CDR2 YFSETQ. V lost 0 bases and J lost 6, with 12 bases in between. This CDR3 contains 14 residues. CDR3 bases: TGCGCCAGCAGCTTGGCCTTAAGGACCTCTGAAGCTTTCTTT. Translation gives CASSLALRTSEAFF.

This chain joins TRBV27 and TRBJ2-7; the D gene is possibly TRBD1 (5 bases). Per the germline V gene, CDR1 is MNHEY and CDR2 is SMNVEV (reference sequence). V was cut by 5 bases and J by 6 bases, with 20 bases left in between. This CDR3 comprises 15 residues. Here the CDR3 reads CASSRMTVAVGEQYF. The CDR3 DNA reads TGTGCCAGCAGTCGAATGACAGTGGCGGTCGGCGAGCAGTACTTC.

The rearrangement joins TRBV5-4 to TRBJ2-7; TRBD2 agrees at 7 bases. Germline trimming cut 1 base from V and 6 bases from J; bases unmatched to any gene: 7. Germline V gene sequence: CDR1 SGHNT, CDR2 YYREEE (reference sequence). The CDR3 loop spans 14 amino acids. In nucleotides, the CDR3 is TGTGCCAGCAGCTTGCGGGGGGATGGAGCCGAGCAGTACTTC. This translates into CASSLRGDGAEQYF.

The chain carries TRBV27 and TRBJ1-2; tentative D call: TRBD1 (5 bases). There are 14 residues in the CDR3. V lost 6 bases and J 1 base, leaving 12 bases between the germline ends. The germline CDR1 and CDR2 sequences are MNHEY and SMNVEV (reference sequence). The CDR3 here is CASSAGWGNYGYTF. As DNA, the CDR3 is TGTGCCAGCAGCGCAGGGTGGGGTAACTATGGCTACACCTTC.

This clonotype was counted ten times or more. The CDR3 DNA follows: TGTGCCAGCAGCCCAGGGGGATACACGGGCGGGGAGCTGTTTTTT. Amino acids: CASSPGGYTGGELFF. The chain carries TRBV7-6 and TRBJ2-2; 7 bases fit TRBD1. The junction had 10 bases not matched to a gene; V was cut back by 5 bases and J by 7 bases. The CDR3 loop spans 15 amino acids. Looked up from germline, CDR1 is SGHVS and CDR2 is FNYEAQ.

The chain is built from TRBV7-8 and TRBJ1-2; TRBD1 agrees at 10 bases. The junction had 11 bases not matched to a gene; V was cut back by 0 bases and J by 4 bases. This CDR3 has 18 residues. Germline values: CDR1 SGHVS, CDR2 FQNEAQ. CDR3 coding DNA: TGTGCCAGCAGCTTAGCGCAAGGGACAGGGGCCACCCCCTATGGCTACACCTTC. Its translation is CASSLAQGTGATPYGYTF.

This chain connects TRBV6-1 to TRBJ2-7; 10 bases fit TRBD1. V lost 6 bases and J lost 4; bases outside the gene matches: 9. CDR3 length: 15 amino acids. Germline loops: CDR1 MNHNS, CDR2 SASEGT. Here the CDR3 reads CASRLPGQGRYEQYF. Written as DNA, the CDR3 is TGTGCCAGCAGACTCCCGGGACAGGGGCGGTACGAGCAGTACTTC.

This clonotype occurred a few times. CDR3 sequence: CASSADGSGANVLTF. CDR3 nucleotides: TGTGCCAGCAGCGCAGACGGCTCTGGGGCCAACGTCCTGACTTTC. The chain links TRBV9 to TRBJ2-6; D remains unclear. The CDR3 totals 15 residues. The V end lost 3 bases, the J end lost 0 bases, and 7 bases lay between the germline ends. Germline V gene lookup returns CDR1 SGDLS and CDR2 YYNGEE.

There are many counts of this clonotype. CDR3 protein: CASRAASAAKNIQYF. CDR3 nucleotides: TGTGCCAGCAGGGCCGCTAGTGCGGCCAAAAACATTCAGTACTTC. The rearrangement joins TRBV12-3 or TRBV12-4 to TRBJ2-4, with D hard to call. V was trimmed by 6 bases and J by 1 base, leaving 13 bases between them. This CDR3 spans 15 amino acids.

The chain employs TRBV20-1 and TRBJ2-7; 10 bases fit TRBD2. With 5 bases clipped from V and 7 bases from J, the junction kept 11 bases outside the gene matches. The CDR3 is made up of 14 amino acids. Germline CDR1 reads DFQATT; CDR2 reads SNEGSKA (reference sequence). The CDR3 protein is CSAPWLAGVGEQYF. The CDR3 bases are TGCAGTGCTCCTTGGCTAGCGGGAGTGGGAGAGCAGTACTTC.

In its sample, this clonotype was seen many times. The chain couples TRBV12-3 or TRBV12-4 to TRBJ1-1; D might be TRBD1 (6 bases). The germline V and J ends were trimmed by 6 bases and 1 base, with 15 bases remaining between them. This CDR3 region has 15 residues. This CDR3 is CASSFPGHSNTEAFF. The CDR3 bases are TGTGCCAGCAGCTTTCCGGGACACTCGAACACTGAAGCTTTCTTT.

This clonotype was seen only a few times. This chain connects TRBV28 to TRBJ1-2, with D possibly being TRBD1 (6 bases). The CDR3 totals 14 residues. The V end lost 1 base, the J end lost 7 bases, and 13 bases lay between the germline ends. CDR1 and CDR2 from the germline V gene are MDHEN and SYDVKM. The CDR3 is CASSLYPGASGYTF. The CDR3 nucleotides read TGTGCCAGCAGTTTATATCCAGGGGCGTCTGGCTACACCTTC.

CDR3 sequence: CASSFLTGDTEAFF. CDR3 DNA sequence: TGTGCCAGCAGTTTTTTAACGGGAGACACTGAAGCTTTCTTT. This chain links TRBV12-3 or TRBV12-4 with TRBJ1-1; D remains unclear. The V and J ends lost 3 bases and 3 bases respectively, with 11 bases between them. This CDR3 comprises 14 residues.

In this sample, this clonotype turned up many times. The chain carries TRBV5-5 and TRBJ2-3; D might be TRBD2 (6 bases). Germline CDR1 reads SGHKS; CDR2 reads YYEKEE (reference sequence). V lost 0 bases and J 6 bases, leaving 11 bases between the germline ends. This CDR3 is built from 14 residues. The CDR3 DNA sequence: TGTGCCAGCAGCTTGGAGGCGGGACGGGATACGCAGTATTTT. Translated: CASSLEAGRDTQYF. The full variable domain, in which reference TRBV5-5 and TRBJ2-3 provide the parts outside the CDR3, is DAGVTQSPTHLIKTRGQQVTLRCSPISGHKSVSWYQQVLGQGPQFIFQYYEKEERGRGNFPDRFSARQFPNYSSELNVNALLLGDSALYLCASSLEAGRDTQYFGPGTRLTVL.

This chain connects TRBV27 to TRBJ2-2; TRBD2 agrees at 13 bases. This CDR3 has 19 amino acids. From germline, CDR1 is MNHEY and CDR2 SMNVEV (reference sequence). V lost 0 bases and J lost 2; bases outside the gene matches: 6. The CDR3 spells CASSLSIGLAGVNTGELFF. CDR3 in DNA: TGTGCCAGCAGTTTATCGATAGGACTAGCGGGAGTAAACACCGGGGAGCTGTTTTTT.

This clonotype was detected many times. V and J are TRBV12-3 or TRBV12-4 and TRBJ2-3; maybe TRBD1 (6 bases). This CDR3 comprises 13 residues. V was cut by 5 bases and J by 6 bases, with 12 bases left in between. CDR3 DNA sequence: TGTGCCAGCAGTCTCCTGACAGGTGATACGCAGTATTTT. It codes for CASSLLTGDTQYF.

A word on this clonotype: One end of the junction varies from germline; a read error may be responsible. The chain couples TRBV3-1 to TRBJ2-6, with D possibly being TRBD1 (5 bases). The CDR3 is made up of 15 amino acids. Germline loops: CDR1 LGHDT, CDR2 YNNKEL (reference sequence). In DNA, the CDR3 is TGTGCCAGCACCCGTCAGAGCTCTGGGGCAAACGTCCTGACTTTC. The encoded protein is CASTRQSSGANVLTF.

This chain connects TRBV20-1 to TRBJ2-1, with D uncertain. Germline loops: CDR1 DFQATT, CDR2 SNEGSKA (reference sequence). Trimming removed 6 bases from V and 3 bases from J, with 15 bases in between. This CDR3 region has 14 residues. CDR3 in amino acids: CSAITPGGYNEQFF. The CDR3 coding sequence is TGCAGTGCCATAACCCCGGGTGGCTACAATGAGCAGTTCTTC.

This clonotype has just one count. The gene calls are TRBV6-1 and TRBJ2-7; 8 bases map to TRBD1. Germline trimming cut 3 bases from V and 7 bases from J; bases unmatched to any gene: 11. The germline V gene has CDR1 MNHNS and CDR2 SASEGT. This CDR3 has 15 residues. The CDR3 region is CASSDRTGHLGEQYF. CDR3 bases: TGTGCCAGCAGTGACCGGACAGGGCACTTGGGGGAGCAGTACTTC.

This clonotype was seen ten or more times. The chain joins TRBV5-1 to TRBJ2-7, with D perhaps TRBD1 or TRBD2 (6 bases each). Trimming removed 2 bases at V and 4 bases at J, with 16 bases between. The CDR3 has 15 amino acids. CDR1 SGHRS and CDR2 YFSETQ come from the germline V gene. In nucleotides, the CDR3 is TGCGCCAGCAGCTTTGGCGGAGGGGGAGAATACGAGCAGTACTTC. This encodes CASSFGGGGEYEQYF.

This clonotype was found a few times. CDR3 sequence reads: CASSVGVAGVTDTQYF. The CDR3 DNA follows: TGTGCCAGCAGCGTAGGGGTAGCGGGAGTAACAGATACGCAGTATTTT. V and J are TRBV9 and TRBJ2-3; 9 bases fit TRBD2. Germline loops: CDR1 SGDLS, CDR2 YYNGEE. CDR3 length: 16 amino acids. J lost 3 bases, V lost 0 bases, and 5 bases had no gene match.

This clonotype was detected a few times. The CDR3 sequence is CSARGGYGTEAFF. For the CDR3, the DNA is TGCAGTGCTAGAGGGGGATACGGGACTGAAGCTTTCTTT. V gene TRBV20-1 combines with J gene TRBJ1-1; D is unclear. The CDR3 is made up of 13 amino acids. The ends were cut back, 1 base at V and 5 bases at J, with 11 bases in the middle. Germline assignment: CDR1 DFQATT and CDR2 SNEGSKA (reference sequence).

This clonotype was seen repeatedly, ten times or more. The gene calls are TRBV12-3 or TRBV12-4 and TRBJ1-1, with a weak D call TRBD1 (5 bases). Trimming cost V 3 bases and J 4 bases, with 15 bases left between them. The CDR3 covers 15 residues. CDR3: CASSLAGTGTTEAFF. The CDR3 DNA follows: TGTGCCAGCAGTTTGGCAGGAACCGGGACCACTGAAGCTTTCTTT.

This clonotype was counted only a few times. The rearrangement uses TRBV27 and TRBJ2-7; tentative D call: TRBD2 (5 bases). The V gene's germline CDR1 is MNHEY and CDR2 SMNVEV (reference sequence). The CDR3 loop spans 14 amino acids. V was shortened by 0 bases and J by 6 bases, with 12 bases between the two germline ends. The CDR3 here is CASSLSADYGEQYF. The CDR3 nucleotides are TGTGCCAGCAGTTTATCCGCCGACTACGGCGAGCAGTACTTC.

This clonotype came up many times. The CDR3 reads CASSSQGAVGTEAFF. The CDR3 DNA follows: TGTGCCAGCAGCTCTCAGGGGGCTGTAGGGACTGAAGCTTTCTTT. The V call is TRBV7-2, the J call TRBJ1-1; 8 bases are shared with TRBD1. Germline lookup yields CDR1 SGHTA and CDR2 FQGNSA. V gave up 4 bases and J gave up 5 bases; unmatched junction bases: 9. This CDR3 contains 15 residues.